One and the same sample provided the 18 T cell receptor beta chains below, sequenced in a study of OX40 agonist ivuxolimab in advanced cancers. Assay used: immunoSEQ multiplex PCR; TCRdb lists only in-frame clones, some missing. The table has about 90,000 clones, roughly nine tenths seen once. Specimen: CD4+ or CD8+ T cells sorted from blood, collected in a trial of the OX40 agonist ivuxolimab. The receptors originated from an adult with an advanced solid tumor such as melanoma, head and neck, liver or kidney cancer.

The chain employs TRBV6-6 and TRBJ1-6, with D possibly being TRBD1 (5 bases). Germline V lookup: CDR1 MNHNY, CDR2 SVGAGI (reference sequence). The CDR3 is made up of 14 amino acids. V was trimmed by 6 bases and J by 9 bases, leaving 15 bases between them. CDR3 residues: CASRSPQGGSPLHF. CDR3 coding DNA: TGTGCCAGCAGGAGCCCTCAGGGAGGTTCACCCCTCCACTTT.

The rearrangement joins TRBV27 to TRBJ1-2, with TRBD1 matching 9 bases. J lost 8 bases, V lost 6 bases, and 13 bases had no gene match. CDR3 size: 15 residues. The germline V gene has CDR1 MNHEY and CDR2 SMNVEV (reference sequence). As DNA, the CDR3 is TGTGCCAGCAGCCCCGCATGGGGGACAGGGTTGGGCTACACCTTC. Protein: CASSPAWGTGLGYTF.

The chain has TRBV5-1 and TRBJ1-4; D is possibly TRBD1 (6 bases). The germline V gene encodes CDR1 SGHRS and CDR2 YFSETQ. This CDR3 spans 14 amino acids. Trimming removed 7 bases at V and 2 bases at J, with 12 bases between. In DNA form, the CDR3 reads TGCGCCAGCGGCTCTACAGGGACTAATGAAAAACTGTTTTTT. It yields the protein CASGSTGTNEKLFF.

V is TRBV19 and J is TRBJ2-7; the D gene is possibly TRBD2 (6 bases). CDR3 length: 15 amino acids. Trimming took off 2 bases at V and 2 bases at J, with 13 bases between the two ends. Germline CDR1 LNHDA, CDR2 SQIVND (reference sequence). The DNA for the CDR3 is TGTGCCAGTAGTATAAGTTTAGCGGCGACCTACGAGCAGTACTTC. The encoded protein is CASSISLAATYEQYF.

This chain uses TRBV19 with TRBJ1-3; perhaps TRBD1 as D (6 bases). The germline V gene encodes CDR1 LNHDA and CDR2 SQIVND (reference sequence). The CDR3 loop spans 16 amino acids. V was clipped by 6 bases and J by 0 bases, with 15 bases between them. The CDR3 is CASSLLQGISGNTIYF. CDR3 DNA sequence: TGTGCCAGTAGCCTCCTACAGGGAATCTCTGGAAACACCATATATTTT.

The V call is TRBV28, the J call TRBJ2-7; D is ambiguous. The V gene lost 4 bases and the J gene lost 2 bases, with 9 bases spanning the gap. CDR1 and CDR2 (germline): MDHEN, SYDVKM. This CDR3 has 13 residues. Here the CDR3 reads CASSSLMTYEQYF. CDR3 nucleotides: TGTGCCAGCAGTTCCCTCATGACCTACGAGCAGTACTTC.

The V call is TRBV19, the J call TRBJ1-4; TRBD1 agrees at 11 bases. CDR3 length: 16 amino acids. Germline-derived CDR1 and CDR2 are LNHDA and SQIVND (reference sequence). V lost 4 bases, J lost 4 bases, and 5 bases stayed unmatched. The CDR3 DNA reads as TGTGCCAGTAGTACTGGACAGGGGGCGAATAATGAAAAACTGTTTTTT. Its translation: CASSTGQGANNEKLFF.

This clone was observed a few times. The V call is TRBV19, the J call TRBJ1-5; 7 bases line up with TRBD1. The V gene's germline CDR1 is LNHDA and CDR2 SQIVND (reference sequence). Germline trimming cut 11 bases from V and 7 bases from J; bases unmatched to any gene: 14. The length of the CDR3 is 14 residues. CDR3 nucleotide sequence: TGTGCCGCTGGGCGCCCACAGGGGAACCAGCCCCAGCATTTT. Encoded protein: CAAGRPQGNQPQHF.

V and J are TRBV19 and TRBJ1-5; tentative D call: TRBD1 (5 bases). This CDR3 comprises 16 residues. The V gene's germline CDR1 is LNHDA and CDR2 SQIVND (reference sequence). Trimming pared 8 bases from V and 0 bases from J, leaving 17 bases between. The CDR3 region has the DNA TGTGCCAGTTCCTCGCAGGGATCCCGTAGCAATCAGCCCCAGCATTTT. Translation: CASSSQGSRSNQPQHF.

Here the CDR3 DNA reads TGTGCCAGCAGCTTAGTATTAGGGTCCGGGGCCAACGTCCTGACTTTC. Translation: CASSLVLGSGANVLTF. The chain links TRBV7-2 to TRBJ2-6; D is undetermined. The V gene's germline CDR1 is SGHTA and CDR2 FQGNSA. Trimming cost V 1 base and J 4 bases, with 11 bases left between them. The CDR3 extends over 16 amino acids.

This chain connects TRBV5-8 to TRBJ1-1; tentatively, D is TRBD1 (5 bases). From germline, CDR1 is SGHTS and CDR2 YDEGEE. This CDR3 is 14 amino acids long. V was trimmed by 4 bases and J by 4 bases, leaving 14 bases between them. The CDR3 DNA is TGTGCCAGCAGCCCAGCGGGGCTGGGCACTGAAGCTTTCTTT. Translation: CASSPAGLGTEAFF.

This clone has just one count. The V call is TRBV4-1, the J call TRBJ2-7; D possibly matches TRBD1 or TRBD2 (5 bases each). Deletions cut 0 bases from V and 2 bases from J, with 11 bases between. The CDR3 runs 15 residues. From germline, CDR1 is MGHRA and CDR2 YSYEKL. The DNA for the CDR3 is TGCGCCAGCAGCCAAGATAGGGTGGGGGCCTACGAGCAGTACTTC. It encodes CASSQDRVGAYEQYF.

This chain's CDR3 is CASSLMAGNTGELFF. CDR3 nucleotides: TGTGCCAGCAGCTTAATGGCAGGGAACACCGGGGAGCTGTTTTTT. The V call is TRBV7-9, the J call TRBJ2-2; no firm D call. Deletions cut 2 bases from V and 1 base from J, with 8 bases between. There are 15 residues in the CDR3. Germline V gene data show CDR1 as SEHNR and CDR2 as FQNEAQ (reference sequence).

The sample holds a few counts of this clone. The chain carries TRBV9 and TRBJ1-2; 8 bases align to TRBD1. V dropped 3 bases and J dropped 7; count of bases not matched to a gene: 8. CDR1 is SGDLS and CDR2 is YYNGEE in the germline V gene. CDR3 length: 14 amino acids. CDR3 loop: CASSAGQGAGGYTF. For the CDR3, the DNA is TGTGCCAGCAGCGCTGGACAGGGTGCGGGTGGCTACACCTTC.

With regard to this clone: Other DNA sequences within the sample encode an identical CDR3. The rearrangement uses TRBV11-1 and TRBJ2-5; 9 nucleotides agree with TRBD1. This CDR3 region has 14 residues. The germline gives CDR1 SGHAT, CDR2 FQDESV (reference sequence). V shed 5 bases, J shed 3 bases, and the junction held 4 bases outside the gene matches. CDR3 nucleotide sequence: TGTGCCAGCAGCGCACAGGGGGCGAAAGAGACCCAGTACTTC. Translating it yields CASSAQGAKETQYF.

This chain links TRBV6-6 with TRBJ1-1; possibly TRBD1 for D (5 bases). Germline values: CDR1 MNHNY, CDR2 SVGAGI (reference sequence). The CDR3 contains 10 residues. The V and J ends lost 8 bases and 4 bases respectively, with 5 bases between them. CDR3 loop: CASGGTEAFF. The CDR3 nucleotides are TGTGCCAGCGGGGGCACTGAAGCTTTCTTT.

The DNA for the CDR3 is TGTGCCAGCAGCTTAAATACGGCGAACACTGAAGCTTTCTTT. As protein: CASSLNTANTEAFF. The V and J genes are TRBV7-6 and TRBJ1-1; D gene unclear. The length of the CDR3 is 14 residues. The V gene lost 2 bases and the J gene lost 1 base, with 8 bases spanning the gap. CDR1 is SGHVS and CDR2 is FNYEAQ in the germline V gene.

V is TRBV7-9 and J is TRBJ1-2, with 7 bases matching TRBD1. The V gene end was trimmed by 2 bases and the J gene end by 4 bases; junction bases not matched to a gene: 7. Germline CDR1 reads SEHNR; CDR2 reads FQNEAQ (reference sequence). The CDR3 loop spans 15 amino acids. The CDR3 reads CASSLTQGEPYGYTF. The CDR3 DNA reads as TGTGCCAGCAGCTTAACCCAGGGGGAACCCTATGGCTACACCTTC.